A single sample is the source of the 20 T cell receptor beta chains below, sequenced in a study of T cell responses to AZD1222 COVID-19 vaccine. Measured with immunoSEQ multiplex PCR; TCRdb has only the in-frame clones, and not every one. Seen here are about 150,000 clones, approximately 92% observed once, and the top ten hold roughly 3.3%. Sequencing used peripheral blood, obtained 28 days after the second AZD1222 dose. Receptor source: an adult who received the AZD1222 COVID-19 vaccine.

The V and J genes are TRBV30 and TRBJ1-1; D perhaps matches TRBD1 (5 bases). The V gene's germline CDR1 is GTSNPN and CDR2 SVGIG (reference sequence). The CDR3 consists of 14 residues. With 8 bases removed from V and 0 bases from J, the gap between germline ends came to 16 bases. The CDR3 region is CAGQRGSVNTEAFF. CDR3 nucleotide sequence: TGTGCCGGGCAGAGGGGATCGGTGAACACTGAAGCTTTCTTT.

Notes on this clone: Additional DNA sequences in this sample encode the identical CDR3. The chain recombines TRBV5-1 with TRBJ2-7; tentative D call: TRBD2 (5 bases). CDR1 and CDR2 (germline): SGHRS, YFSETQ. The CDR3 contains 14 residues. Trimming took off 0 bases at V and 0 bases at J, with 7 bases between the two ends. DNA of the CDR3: TGCGCCAGCAGCTTGGCGGGGAGCTCCTACGAGCAGTACTTC. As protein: CASSLAGSSYEQYF.

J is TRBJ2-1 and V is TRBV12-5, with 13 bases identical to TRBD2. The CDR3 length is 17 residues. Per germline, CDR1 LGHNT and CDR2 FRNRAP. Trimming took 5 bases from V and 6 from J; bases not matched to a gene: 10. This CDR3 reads CASGMSLAGGPSNEQFF. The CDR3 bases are TGTGCTAGTGGTATGTCACTAGCGGGAGGGCCCAGCAATGAGCAGTTCTTC.

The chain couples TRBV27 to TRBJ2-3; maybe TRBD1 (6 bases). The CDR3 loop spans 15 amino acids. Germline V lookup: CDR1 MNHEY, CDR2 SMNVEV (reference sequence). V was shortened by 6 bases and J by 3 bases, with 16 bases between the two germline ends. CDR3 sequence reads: CASSQTTGWTDTQYF. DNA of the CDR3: TGTGCCAGCAGCCAAACTACAGGGTGGACAGATACGCAGTATTTT.

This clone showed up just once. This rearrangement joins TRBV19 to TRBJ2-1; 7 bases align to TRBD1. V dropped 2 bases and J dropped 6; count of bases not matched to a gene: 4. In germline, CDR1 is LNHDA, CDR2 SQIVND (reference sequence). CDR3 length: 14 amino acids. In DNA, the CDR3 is TGTGCCAGTAGTATACTACAGGGGAGCAATGAGCAGTTCTTC. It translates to CASSILQGSNEQFF.

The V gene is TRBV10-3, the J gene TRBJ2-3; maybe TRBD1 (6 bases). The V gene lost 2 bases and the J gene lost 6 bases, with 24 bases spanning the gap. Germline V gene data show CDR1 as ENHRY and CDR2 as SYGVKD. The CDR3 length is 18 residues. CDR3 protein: CAISEPSAAQVGGDTQYF. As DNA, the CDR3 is TGTGCCATCAGTGAGCCATCAGCGGCCCAAGTTGGGGGCGATACGCAGTATTTT.

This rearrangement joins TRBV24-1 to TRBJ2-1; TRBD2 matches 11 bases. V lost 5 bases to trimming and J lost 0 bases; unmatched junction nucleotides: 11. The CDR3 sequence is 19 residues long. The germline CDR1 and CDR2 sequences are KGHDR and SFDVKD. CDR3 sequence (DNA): TGTGCCACCAGTGGTCCGGGACTAGCGGTCCAAAGCTCCTACAATGAGCAGTTCTTC. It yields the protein CATSGPGLAVQSSYNEQFF.

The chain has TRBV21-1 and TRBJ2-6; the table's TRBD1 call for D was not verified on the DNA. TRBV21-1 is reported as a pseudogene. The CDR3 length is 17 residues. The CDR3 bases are TGTGCCAGCCCCAACATAGGGGGCCTCTCTGGGGCCAACGTCCTGACTTTC. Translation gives CASPNIGGLSGANVLTF.

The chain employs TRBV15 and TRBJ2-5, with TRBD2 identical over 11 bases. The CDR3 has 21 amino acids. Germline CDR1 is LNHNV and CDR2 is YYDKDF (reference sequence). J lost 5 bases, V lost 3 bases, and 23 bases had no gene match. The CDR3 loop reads CATSSLGQIAGGRDGGETQYF. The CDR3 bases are TGTGCCACCAGCAGCCTCGGTCAGATAGCGGGAGGGCGAGATGGGGGGGAGACCCAGTACTTC.

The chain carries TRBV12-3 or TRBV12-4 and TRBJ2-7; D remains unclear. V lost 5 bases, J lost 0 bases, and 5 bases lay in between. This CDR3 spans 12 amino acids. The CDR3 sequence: CASSLYSYEQYF. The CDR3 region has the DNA TGTGCCAGCAGTCTATACTCCTACGAGCAGTACTTC.

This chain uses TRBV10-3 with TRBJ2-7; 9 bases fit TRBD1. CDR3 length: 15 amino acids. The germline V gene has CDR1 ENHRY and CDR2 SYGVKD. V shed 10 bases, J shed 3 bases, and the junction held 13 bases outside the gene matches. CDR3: CATSSLPDRGYEQYF. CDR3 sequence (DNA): TGTGCCACCAGCAGTCTTCCGGACAGGGGCTACGAGCAGTACTTC.

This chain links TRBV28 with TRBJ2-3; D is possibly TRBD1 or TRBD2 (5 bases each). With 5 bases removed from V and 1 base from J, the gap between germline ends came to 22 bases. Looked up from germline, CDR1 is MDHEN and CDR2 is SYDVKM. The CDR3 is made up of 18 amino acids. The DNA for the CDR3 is TGTGCCAGCAGTCGAGTCCCTCCCGGGACCCCTCGCACAGATACGCAGTATTTT. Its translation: CASSRVPPGTPRTDTQYF.

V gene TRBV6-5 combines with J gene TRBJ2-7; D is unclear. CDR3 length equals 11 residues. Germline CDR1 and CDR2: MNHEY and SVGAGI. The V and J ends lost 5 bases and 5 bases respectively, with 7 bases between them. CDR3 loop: CASSMGNEQYF. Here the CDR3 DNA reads TGTGCCAGCAGTATGGGGAACGAGCAGTACTTC.

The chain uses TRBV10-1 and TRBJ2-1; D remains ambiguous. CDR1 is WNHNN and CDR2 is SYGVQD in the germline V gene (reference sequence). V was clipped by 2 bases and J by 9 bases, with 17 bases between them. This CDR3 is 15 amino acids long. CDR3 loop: CASSEMVTAISEQFF. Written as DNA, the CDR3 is TGCGCCAGCAGTGAGATGGTCACTGCAATCTCTGAGCAGTTCTTC.

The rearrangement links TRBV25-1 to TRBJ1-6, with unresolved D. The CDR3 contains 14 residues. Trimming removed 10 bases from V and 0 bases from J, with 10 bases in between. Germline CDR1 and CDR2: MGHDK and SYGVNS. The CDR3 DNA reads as TGTGCCACTACCTCCAGCTCCTATAATTCACCCCTCCACTTT. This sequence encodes CATTSSSYNSPLHF.

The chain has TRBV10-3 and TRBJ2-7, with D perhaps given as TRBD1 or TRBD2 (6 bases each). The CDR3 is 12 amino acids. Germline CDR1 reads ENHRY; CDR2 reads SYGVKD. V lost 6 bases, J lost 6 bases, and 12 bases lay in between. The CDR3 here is CAIRAGEAEQYF. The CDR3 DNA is TGTGCCATCAGGGCAGGGGAGGCCGAGCAGTACTTC.

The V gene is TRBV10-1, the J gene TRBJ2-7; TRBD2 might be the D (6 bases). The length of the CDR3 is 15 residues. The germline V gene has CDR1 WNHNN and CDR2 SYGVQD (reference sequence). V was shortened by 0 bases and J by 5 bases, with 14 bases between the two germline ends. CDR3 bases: TGCGCCAGCAGTGAGTCGAAGGCAGGGAGGCACGAGCAGTACTTC. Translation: CASSESKAGRHEQYF.

CDR3 bases: TGCGCCAGCAGTGAAGGGGGGACAGATACGCAGTATTTT. Amino acids: CASSEGGTDTQYF. This chain connects TRBV10-1 to TRBJ2-3, with D perhaps given as TRBD1 or TRBD2 (6 bases each). Germline assignment: CDR1 WNHNN and CDR2 SYGVQD (reference sequence). Trimming removed 3 bases at V and 3 bases at J, with 7 bases between. The CDR3 contains 13 residues.

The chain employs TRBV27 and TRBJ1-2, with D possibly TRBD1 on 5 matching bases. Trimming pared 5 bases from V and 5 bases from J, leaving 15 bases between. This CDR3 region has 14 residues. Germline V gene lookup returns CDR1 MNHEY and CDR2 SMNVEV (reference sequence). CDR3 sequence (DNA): TGTGCCAGCAGTCGGGACGGCCGTTGGTATGGCTACACCTTC. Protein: CASSRDGRWYGYTF.

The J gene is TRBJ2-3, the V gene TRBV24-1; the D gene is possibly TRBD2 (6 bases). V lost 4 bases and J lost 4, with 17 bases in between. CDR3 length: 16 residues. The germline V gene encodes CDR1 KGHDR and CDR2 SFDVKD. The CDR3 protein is CATSELGRGVPDTQYF. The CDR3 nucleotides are TGTGCCACCAGTGAGCTCGGGCGGGGAGTACCAGATACGCAGTATTTT.